This T cell receptor beta chain came from a study of cytomegalovirus exposure and HLA in healthy donors. A note on this clone: Its target is not known.

Primers: 60 Vbeta forward and 13 Jbeta reverse. Sequenced by immunoSEQ multiplex PCR; TCRdb stores in-frame clones only, minus some. Counted here are about 140,000 clones, approximately 72% occurring once; the ten biggest clones make up 6% to 8%. General observations from the study: Some public TCRs appeared in many individuals, while most sequences were rare.

This TCR was sampled from a woman aged 55 to 70 in good health and CMV-seronegative. The sequenced sample was PBMCs.

The CDR3 coding sequence is TGTGCCAGTAGTATTAGACAGGGGAATAATGAAAAACTGTTTTTT. Encoded protein: CASSIRQGNNEKLFF. The chain recombines TRBV19 with TRBJ1-4, with 8 bases fitting TRBD1. The CDR3 extends over 15 amino acids. Unmatched junction bases numbered 4, after V lost 3 bases and J lost 4 bases. The germline CDR1 and CDR2 sequences are LNHDA and SQIVND (reference sequence).